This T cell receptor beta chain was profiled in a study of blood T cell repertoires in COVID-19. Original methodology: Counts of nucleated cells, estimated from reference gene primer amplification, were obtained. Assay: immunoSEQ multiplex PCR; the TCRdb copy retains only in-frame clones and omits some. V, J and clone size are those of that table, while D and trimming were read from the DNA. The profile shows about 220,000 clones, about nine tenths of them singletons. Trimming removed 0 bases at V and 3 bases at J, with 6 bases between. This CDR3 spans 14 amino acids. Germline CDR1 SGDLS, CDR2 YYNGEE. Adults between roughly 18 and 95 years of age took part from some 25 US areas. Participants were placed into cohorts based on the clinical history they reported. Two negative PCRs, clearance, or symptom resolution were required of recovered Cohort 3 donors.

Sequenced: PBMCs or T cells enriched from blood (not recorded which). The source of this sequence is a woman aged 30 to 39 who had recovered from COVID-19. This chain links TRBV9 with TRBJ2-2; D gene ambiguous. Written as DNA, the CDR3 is TGTGCCAGCAGCGTAGCGTTTTACACCGGGGAGCTGTTTTTT. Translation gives CASSVAFYTGELFF.